The TCR beta chain under discussion was sequenced for a study of blood T cell repertoires in COVID-19. Overall study: Acute and convalescent COVID-19 samples came from the United States, Italy and Spain. PBMCs, B-cell-depleted T cells, or T cells provided the cDNA or gDNA that made up the material.

Assay used: immunoSEQ multiplex PCR; TCRdb lists only in-frame clones, some missing. The repertoire includes 95,000 to 120,000 clones, about four fifths of them detected once, and just over 4% sits in the top ten. Trimming cost V 6 bases and J 5 bases; bases outside gene matches: 6. Germline CDR1 reads SGHRS; CDR2 reads YFSETQ. The CDR3 length is 14 residues. The sample comprised peripheral blood. This chain connects TRBV5-1 to TRBJ2-2; TRBD1 agrees at 8 bases. The TCR sequence derives from a woman in her 70s with acute or convalescent COVID-19. In nucleotides, the CDR3 is TGCGCCAGCACCGGGACAGGACAAACCGGGGAGCTGTTTTTT. Amino acids: CASTGTGQTGELFF.